This passage covers 24 T cell receptor beta chains from one sample sequenced in a study of blood T cell repertoires in COVID-19. Clones were sequenced by immunoSEQ multiplex PCR, and TCRdb holds only the in-frame ones, with some missing. This table has over 250,000 clones, nearly 90% appearing once. The sequencing sample was made of PBMCs or T cells enriched from blood (not recorded which). All receptors come from a woman in her 30s who had recovered from COVID-19.

CDR3 residues: CSASSDTEAFF. In DNA, the CDR3 is TGCAGTGCTAGCTCGGACACTGAAGCTTTCTTT. V and J are TRBV20-1 and TRBJ1-1; no clear D. The CDR3 totals 11 residues. CDR1 DFQATT and CDR2 SNEGSKA come from the germline V gene (reference sequence). With 3 bases removed from V and 3 bases from J, the gap between germline ends came to 5 bases.

The rearrangement uses TRBV19 and TRBJ1-3; D gene unclear. The germline V and J ends were trimmed by 3 bases and 0 bases, with 12 bases remaining between them. Germline V gene lookup returns CDR1 LNHDA and CDR2 SQIVND (reference sequence). This CDR3 spans 16 amino acids. The CDR3 DNA sequence: TGTGCCAGTAGTATGGACGGACTGTACTCTGGAAACACCATATATTTT. Protein sequence: CASSMDGLYSGNTIYF.

The CDR3 is CASSRDRGKGETQYF. CDR3 sequence (DNA): TGCGCCAGCAGCCGGGACAGGGGGAAGGGAGAGACCCAGTACTTC. V is TRBV4-1 and J is TRBJ2-5; 11 bases are a match to TRBD1. The CDR3 has 15 amino acids. V shed 4 bases, J shed 4 bases, and the junction held 5 bases outside the gene matches. Germline assignment: CDR1 MGHRA and CDR2 YSYEKL.

V and J are TRBV5-1 and TRBJ2-2, with D possibly being TRBD2 (6 bases). Germline V CDR1 and CDR2: SGHRS, YFSETQ. The CDR3 has 12 residues. Trimming took off 0 bases at V and 15 bases at J, with 12 bases between the two ends. CDR3 in amino acids: CASSLAGEVMFF. CDR3 DNA sequence: TGCGCCAGCAGCTTGGCCGGGGAGGTGATGTTTTTT.

The chain employs TRBV27 and TRBJ2-5; D is perhaps TRBD1 (6 bases). The germline V and J ends were trimmed by 1 base and 5 bases, with 14 bases remaining between them. This CDR3 comprises 15 residues. The germline CDR1 and CDR2 sequences are MNHEY and SMNVEV (reference sequence). The CDR3 reads CASSLFGRGTETQYF. Written as DNA, the CDR3 is TGTGCCAGCAGTTTATTTGGCAGGGGCACGGAGACCCAGTACTTC.

As DNA, the CDR3 is TGTGCCAGCAGCCAAGTACTAGCGGGGGGGCACGGGACCCAGTACTTC. Amino acid sequence: CASSQVLAGGHGTQYF. The V gene is TRBV3-1 (or the pseudogene TRBV3-2), the J gene TRBJ2-5, with 13 bases that match TRBD2. This CDR3 is 16 amino acids long. Germline CDR1 reads LGHDT; CDR2 reads YNNKEL (reference sequence). With 1 base clipped from V and 7 bases from J, the junction kept 6 bases outside the gene matches.

The CDR3 sequence: CASRTNYGYTF. The CDR3 DNA is TGTGCCAGCCGTACTAACTATGGCTACACCTTC. The V call is TRBV27, the J call TRBJ1-2, with unresolved D. V shed 8 bases and J shed 0 bases, with 4 bases lying between them. The CDR3 contains 11 residues. The germline gives CDR1 MNHEY, CDR2 SMNVEV (reference sequence).

This clone was seen only a few times. Written as DNA, the CDR3 is TGTGCCTGCCCGACGGGGGGAACTGGAAACACCATATATTTT. This codes for CACPTGGTGNTIYF. The chain couples TRBV30 to TRBJ1-3; TRBD1 might be the D (5 bases). V lost 6 bases and J lost 2, with 14 bases in between. This CDR3 is 14 amino acids long. Germline V gene data show CDR1 as GTSNPN and CDR2 as SVGIG (reference sequence).

This chain links TRBV9 with TRBJ2-5; the D is unclear. The CDR3 has 13 amino acids. The V gene lost 2 bases and the J gene lost 7 bases, with 12 bases spanning the gap. Germline V lookup: CDR1 SGDLS, CDR2 YYNGEE. The CDR3 DNA reads as TGTGCCAGCAGCGTTAGTGCAGGTGGGACCCAGTACTTC. Its protein is CASSVSAGGTQYF. Using reference TRBV9 and TRBJ2-5 for the parts outside the CDR3, the full variable domain is DSGVTQTPKHLITATGQRVTLRCSPRSGDLSVYWYQQSLDQGLQFLIQYYNGEERAKGNILERFSAQQFPDLHSELNLSSLELGDSALYFCASSVSAGGTQYFGPGTRLLVL.

V usage is TRBV19 and J usage is TRBJ1-2, with 7 bases lining up with TRBD1. The V and J ends lost 2 bases and 7 bases, in that order; junction bases with no gene match: 10. The CDR3 consists of 15 residues. Germline assignment: CDR1 LNHDA and CDR2 SQIVND (reference sequence). The CDR3 nucleotides are TGTGCCAGTAGTATACTAGACAGGGAAGTTGGTGGCTACACCTTC. It encodes CASSILDREVGGYTF.

The CDR3 bases are TGTGCCAGCTCACCATTACAGGGAGAGACTAACTATGGCTACACCTTC. Encoded protein: CASSPLQGETNYGYTF. The chain is built from TRBV18 and TRBJ1-2, with D possibly being TRBD1 (6 bases). Trimming pared 2 bases from V and 0 bases from J, leaving 13 bases between. The CDR3 has 16 amino acids. Germline CDR1 KGHSH, CDR2 LQKENI.

V is TRBV6-6 and J is TRBJ1-5; 10 bases match TRBD1. This CDR3 has 16 amino acids. V dropped 5 bases and J dropped 4; count of bases not matched to a gene: 8. CDR1 is MNHNY, CDR2 SVGAGI, per germline (reference sequence). CDR3 in amino acids: CASSRRPGQGNQPQHF. The CDR3 nucleotides are TGTGCCAGCAGTCGAAGGCCGGGACAGGGGAATCAGCCCCAGCATTTT.

The chain carries TRBV5-6 and TRBJ1-2; D is perhaps TRBD1 (5 bases). CDR3 length: 15 amino acids. In germline, CDR1 is SGHDT, CDR2 YYEEEE. Trimming stripped 6 bases from V and 1 base from J, with 16 bases between. DNA for the CDR3: TGTGCCAGCACCAACTACAGGAGCCGTAACTATGGCTACACCTTC. Amino acid sequence: CASTNYRSRNYGYTF.

For this clone: This specimen includes other DNA sequences encoding the same CDR3. This chain uses TRBV7-9 with TRBJ1-2; perhaps TRBD1 as D (6 bases). This CDR3 has 13 residues. The V gene's germline CDR1 is SEHNR and CDR2 FQNEAQ (reference sequence). The germline V and J ends were trimmed by 3 bases and 4 bases, with 9 bases remaining between them. CDR3 protein: CASSLGASYGYTF. The DNA of the CDR3 is TGTGCCAGCAGCTTGGGGGCCAGCTATGGCTACACCTTC.

This chain links TRBV29-1 with TRBJ1-1, with 10 bases aligning to TRBD1. Germline values: CDR1 SQVTM, CDR2 ANQGSEA. This CDR3 has 12 amino acids. The V and J ends lost 7 bases and 3 bases, in that order; junction bases with no gene match: 2. CDR3 nucleotide sequence: TGCAGCGGGACAGGGGGAGACACTGAAGCTTTCTTT. Translated: CSGTGGDTEAFF. Variable domain in full (rest from reference TRBV29-1 and TRBJ1-1): SAVISQKPSRDICQRGTSLTIQCQVDSQVTMMFWYRQQPGQSLTLIATANQGSEATYESGFVIDKFPISRPNLTFSTLTVSNMSPEDSSIYLCSGTGGDTEAFFGQGTRLTVV.

The CDR3 protein is CASSQDRGTGELFF. In DNA, the CDR3 is TGCGCCAGCAGCCAAGATCGGGGCACCGGGGAGCTGTTTTTT. This chain joins TRBV4-3 and TRBJ2-2, with D perhaps matching TRBD2 (5 bases). The ends were cut back, 0 bases at V and 4 bases at J, with 6 bases in the middle. The CDR3 spans 14 residues. Per germline, CDR1 LGHNA and CDR2 YSLEER.

The chain employs TRBV3-1 (or the pseudogene TRBV3-2) and TRBJ2-7; D is ambiguous. Germline assignment: CDR1 LGHDT and CDR2 YNNKEL (reference sequence). The length of the CDR3 is 12 residues. Trimming stripped 3 bases from V and 0 bases from J, with 3 bases between. The CDR3 loop reads CASSHSSYEQYF. CDR3 coding DNA: TGTGCCAGCAGCCACAGCTCCTACGAGCAGTACTTC.

This chain's CDR3 is CASSPVKGQGINQPQHF. The CDR3 DNA is TGTGCCAGCTCACCCGTAAAGGGACAGGGAATCAATCAGCCCCAGCATTTT. The chain carries TRBV18 and TRBJ1-5, with 9 nucleotides matching TRBD1. Trimming took 3 bases from V and 3 from J; bases not matched to a gene: 9. There are 17 residues in the CDR3. Germline assignment: CDR1 KGHSH and CDR2 LQKENI.

The chain carries TRBV13 and TRBJ1-6, with TRBD1 identical over 11 bases. V lost 6 bases, J lost 9 bases, and 7 bases stayed unmatched. CDR3 length: 15 amino acids. Germline CDR1 is PRHDT and CDR2 is FYEKMQ (reference sequence). In DNA form, the CDR3 reads TGTGCCAGCAGTCACACCGGGACAGGGGGTTCACCCCTCCACTTT. Protein product: CASSHTGTGGSPLHF.

V is TRBV11-2 and J is TRBJ1-1, with a weak D call TRBD1 (5 bases). Trimming took off 2 bases at V and 9 bases at J, with 13 bases between the two ends. Germline lookup yields CDR1 SGHAT and CDR2 FQNNGV. The CDR3 runs 13 residues. The CDR3 DNA follows: TGTGCCAGCAGCTTATCAGGGTTCGTGCAAGCTTTCTTT. This gives the protein CASSLSGFVQAFF.

The gene calls are TRBV11-1 and TRBJ2-7; 12 bases are a match to TRBD2. The trim removed 5 bases at V and 6 bases at J, leaving 5 bases unmatched. Germline CDR1 SGHAT, CDR2 FQDESV (reference sequence). This CDR3 contains 14 residues. This CDR3 reads CASSPLAGGSEQYF. The CDR3 coding sequence is TGTGCCAGCAGCCCCCTAGCGGGAGGGAGCGAGCAGTACTTC.

This clone was seen just once. This chain joins TRBV24-1 and TRBJ1-2; 12 nucleotides match TRBD1. Trimming at V came to 2 bases and at J to 7 bases, leaving 7 bases not matched to a gene. Germline V gene lookup returns CDR1 KGHDR and CDR2 SFDVKD. The CDR3 covers 16 residues. The CDR3 nucleotides are TGTGCCACCAGTGATTATACCGGGACAGGGGGCGGTGGCTACACCTTC. This translates into CATSDYTGTGGGGYTF.

CDR3 protein: CASSLAPFFPGTSGSHEQYF. Here the CDR3 DNA reads TGTGCCAGCAGCTTAGCCCCCTTTTTTCCCGGGACTAGCGGGAGTCACGAGCAGTACTTC. The rearrangement joins TRBV7-2 to TRBJ2-7; 14 positions match TRBD2. Germline V gives CDR1 SGHTA, CDR2 FQGNSA. The CDR3 totals 20 residues. With 0 bases clipped from V and 5 bases from J, the junction kept 15 bases outside the gene matches.

The chain links TRBV30 to TRBJ2-2, with TRBD1 identical over 7 bases. Trimming took 7 bases from V and 4 from J; bases not matched to a gene: 6. The CDR3 loop spans 13 amino acids. The germline gives CDR1 GTSNPN, CDR2 SVGIG (reference sequence). In DNA, the CDR3 is TGTGCCTCCTACAGGGGTGGCACCGGGGAGCTGTTTTTT. Protein sequence: CASYRGGTGELFF.